This is a list of T cell receptor beta chains from one sample in a study of T cell repertoires in aging, cancer and after chemotherapy. From the multiplex PCR reads, TCRdb called clonotypes with MiXCR, one entry per CDR3 protein. The sample lists over 10,000 distinct CDR3 sequences, 21% seen once, with less than 7.5% in the top ten. What was sequenced was blood. All receptors come from a human donor in good health. CDR3s include the opening cysteine and the closing phenylalanine or tryptophan. Each record gives: J gene, clone size, V gene, CDR3 length, D gene, CDR3 DNA, CDR3 protein. A D gene is named only where the DNA matches it firmly. Rows give clone size only sometimes, using once, few, many, or a class for an expanded clone.

TRBJ1-2,-,TRBV28,11,-,TGTGCCAGCAGTGATAGATATGGCTACACCTTC,CASSDRYGYTF
TRBJ1-1,medium-sized,TRBV20-1,14,-,TGCAGTGCTAGAGATGCGGCCGCGAACACTGAAGCTTTCTTT,CSARDAAANTEAFF
TRBJ1-4,-,TRBV4-1,15,-,TGCGCCAGCAGCAGACCGGGGGCAACTAATGAAAAACTGTTTTTT,CASSRPGATNEKLFF
TRBJ1-2,few,TRBV4-3,14,-,TGCGCCAGCAGCTTTAGTGTAGGGGGAGGTGGCTACACCTTC,CASSFSVGGGGYTF
TRBJ2-1,-,TRBV11-1,16,-,TGTGCCAGCTCGAAGGAGGCGACAGCCGTCCACAATGAGCAGTTCTTC,CASSKEATAVHNEQFF
TRBJ2-7,-,TRBV6-4,10,-,TGTGCCAGCACCCGCTACGAGCAGTACTTC,CASTRYEQYF
TRBJ2-1,medium-sized,TRBV29-1,12,TRBD1,TGCAGCGCACGGACAGGGTACAATGAGCAGTTCTTC,CSARTGYNEQFF
TRBJ1-2,few,TRBV6-6,15,-,TGTGCCAGCAGTTACTTGCCAAACCTGGACTATGGCTACACCTTC,CASSYLPNLDYGYTF
TRBJ2-5,-,TRBV7-2,14,TRBD2,TGTGCCAGCAGCCTCGGGGGGGGTCAGGAGACCCAGTACTTC,CASSLGGGQETQYF
TRBJ2-3,-,TRBV20-1,16,TRBD2,TGCAGTGGTATCACTAGCGGGGGGATTCGCACAGATACGCAGTATTTT,CSGITSGGIRTDTQYF
TRBJ1-2,medium-sized,TRBV7-2,13,TRBD1,TGTGCCAGCAGCAAGGGACAGGGAGGGGGCTACACCTTC,CASSKGQGGGYTF
TRBJ2-3,-,TRBV7-9,15,TRBD1,TGTGCCAGCAGCAACCCGACAGGGGTAAGAGATACGCAGTATTTT,CASSNPTGVRDTQYF
TRBJ2-5,medium-sized,TRBV7-2,14,-,TGTGCCAGCAGCATATCGGGGGCAGAAGAGACCCAGTACTTC,CASSISGAEETQYF
TRBJ2-1,medium-sized,TRBV19,13,-,TGTGCCAGTAGTTCCGGGACCCACAATGAGCAGTTCTTC,CASSSGTHNEQFF
TRBJ1-5,-,TRBV5-6,15,TRBD1,TGTGCCAGCACCCGGGACAGGGGGAACGGTCAGCCCCAGCATTTT,CASTRDRGNGQPQHF
TRBJ1-3,-,TRBV12-3/TRBV12-4,16,-,TGTGCCAGCAGTTTTTGGGAATTTCGCTCTGGAAACACCATATATTTT,CASSFWEFRSGNTIYF
TRBJ2-1,-,TRBV4-2,11,-,TGTGCCAGCAGCCAAGCCTATGAGCAGTTCTTC,CASSQAYEQFF
TRBJ1-2,medium-sized,TRBV6-5,12,-,TGTGCCAGCAGTATCGGCGGGGGCGGCTACACCTTC,CASSIGGGGYTF
TRBJ2-4,many,TRBV6-2/TRBV6-3,14,-,TGTGCCAGCAGTTACTTAGGGGGCAAAAACATTCAGTACTTC,CASSYLGGKNIQYF
TRBJ1-5,-,TRBV18,15,TRBD1,TGTGCCAGCTCACCCACAGGGGGAGGTGGTCAGCCCCAGCATTTT,CASSPTGGGGQPQHF
TRBJ2-1,medium-sized,TRBV6-2/TRBV6-3,13,-,TGTGCCAGCAGTTACCGAATGGCCGATGAGCAGTTCTTC,CASSYRMADEQFF
TRBJ2-1,-,TRBV6-6,14,-,TGTGCCAGCAGTTACCTCGACAGCTACAATGAGCAGTTCTTC,CASSYLDSYNEQFF
TRBJ2-1,few,TRBV11-3,15,-,TGTGCCAGCAGCTTAGGGGCAGTTCTCTACAATGAGCAGTTCTTC,CASSLGAVLYNEQFF
TRBJ2-2,few,TRBV5-1,13,-,TGCGCCAGCAGCTTGGTCGCGACCGGGGAGCTGTTTTTT,CASSLVATGELFF
TRBJ2-2,-,TRBV18,16,-,TGTGCCAGCTCACCACCGGTGGGGTCGAACACCGGGGAGCTGTTTTTT,CASSPPVGSNTGELFF
TRBJ2-3,few,TRBV18,18,-,TGTGCCAGCTCACCAGTTCCCCTCACAGGGAAGGACGCAGATACGCAGTATTTT,CASSPVPLTGKDADTQYF
TRBJ2-5,-,TRBV4-1,16,TRBD1,TGCGCCAGCAGCCAAGTCCCCGCAGGGGGCGAGGAGACCCAGTACTTC,CASSQVPAGGEETQYF
TRBJ1-2,medium-sized,TRBV5-4,13,-,TGTGCCAGCAGCTATCAGGAAGGCTATGGCTACACCTTC,CASSYQEGYGYTF
TRBJ1-5,medium-sized,TRBV19,14,-,TGTGCCAGTAGTATTGACGGTGGGAACCAGCCCCAGCATTTT,CASSIDGGNQPQHF
TRBJ1-3,medium-sized,TRBV6-5,16,-,TGTGCCAGCAGCCCTCGGGAGCCGGGCTCTGGAAACACCATATATTTT,CASSPREPGSGNTIYF
TRBJ1-5,-,TRBV20-1,15,TRBD1,TGCAGTGCTAGGCGACAGGGGGGGAGCAATCAGCCCCAGCATTTT,CSARRQGGSNQPQHF
TRBJ1-1,medium-sized,TRBV27,13,-,TGTGCCAGCAGTTGGGGCAGCAACACTGAAGCTTTCTTT,CASSWGSNTEAFF
TRBJ2-3,-,TRBV6-5,14,-,TGTGCCAGCAAAGGGGAGTTCTACGCAGATACGCAGTATTTT,CASKGEFYADTQYF
TRBJ1-5,-,TRBV4-1,17,TRBD1,TGCGCCAGCAGCCAAGGCCCACAGGGGGGCAGCAATCAGCCCCAGCATTTT,CASSQGPQGGSNQPQHF
TRBJ1-1,-,TRBV5-1,16,-,TGCGCCAGCAGCTTGGCCGGGGGCTGGGGGAACACTGAAGCTTTCTTT,CASSLAGGWGNTEAFF
TRBJ1-6,medium-sized,TRBV5-4,13,-,TGTGCCAGCAGCTTGTTCGGGGGTTCACCCCTCCACTTT,CASSLFGGSPLHF
TRBJ1-4,many,TRBV19,16,-,TGTGCCAGTAGTATTCCTGGGGTTGCAACTAATGAAAAACTGTTTTTT,CASSIPGVATNEKLFF
TRBJ2-7,many,TRBV5-5,15,TRBD1,TGTGCCAGCAGCCAATGGGGGGACAGGGGATACGAGCAGTACTTC,CASSQWGDRGYEQYF
TRBJ2-1,many,TRBV30,14,-,TGTGCCTGGAGTGTAATACCGGGCCAAAATGAGCAGTTCTTC,CAWSVIPGQNEQFF
TRBJ1-3,medium-sized,TRBV12-3/TRBV12-4,13,-,TGTGCCAGCAGAAGGGAGGGGATGGACACCATATATTTT,CASRREGMDTIYF
TRBJ2-5,few,TRBV6-1,15,-,TGTGCCAGCAGTGGACCCGGACAGTTCGAAGAGACCCAGTACTTC,CASSGPGQFEETQYF
TRBJ2-7,-,TRBV6-2/TRBV6-3,14,-,TGTGCCAGCAGTTACGCAGGACCGGCCTACGAGCAGTACTTC,CASSYAGPAYEQYF
TRBJ1-4,-,TRBV5-1,15,TRBD1,TGCGCCAGCAGCTCCGGACAGGGTGTGGGTGAAAAACTGTTTTTT,CASSSGQGVGEKLFF
TRBJ1-2,medium-sized,TRBV30,15,-,TGTGCCTGGAGTAAGGGGTTGGATGGTGGCTATGGCTACACCTTC,CAWSKGLDGGYGYTF
TRBJ2-7,medium-sized,TRBV19,12,-,TGTGCCAGTAGAGGGGGTGGTCACGAGCAGTACTTC,CASRGGGHEQYF
TRBJ2-7,medium-sized,TRBV15,14,TRBD1,TGTGCCACCAGCGGGGACAGGGTTTCCTACGAGCAGTACTTC,CATSGDRVSYEQYF
TRBJ2-6,few,TRBV28,17,TRBD1,TGTGCCAGCAGTTTATGGGGACAGGGGACTGGGGCCAACGTCCTGACTTTC,CASSLWGQGTGANVLTF
TRBJ1-5,-,TRBV20-1,14,TRBD1,TGCAGTGCCACCCCCGGGACAGGGAATCAGCCCCAGCATTTT,CSATPGTGNQPQHF
TRBJ2-5,-,TRBV14,15,TRBD1,TGTGCCAGCAGCCCGACAGGGGGCGGGGGAGGAACCCAGTACTTC,CASSPTGGGGGTQYF
TRBJ1-1,-,TRBV5-1,14,-,TGCGCCAGCAGCCCTGGGGGGGGGGACACTGAAGCTTTCTTT,CASSPGGGDTEAFF
TRBJ1-1,few,TRBV6-5,17,-,TGTGCCAGCAGTTACTTTTTACAGGGAGCTCTGAACACTGAAGCTTTCTTT,CASSYFLQGALNTEAFF
TRBJ2-5,-,TRBV19,15,-,TGTGCCAGTAGTATAGGAGGCGGTGCGAAGGAGACCCAGTACTTC,CASSIGGGAKETQYF
TRBJ2-2,-,TRBV7-2,14,TRBD2,TGTGCCAGCAGTTTCCGGGGGGGCACCGGGGAGCTGTTTTTT,CASSFRGGTGELFF
TRBJ1-2,few,TRBV24-1,13,-,TGTGCCACCAGTGATGTCAAGGACTATGGCTACACCTTC,CATSDVKDYGYTF
TRBJ1-5,-,TRBV6-2/TRBV6-3,14,-,TGTGCCAGCGGGGGGCGGGGGCAGAATCAGCCCCAGCATTTT,CASGGRGQNQPQHF